The 29 T cell receptor beta chains below all came from one sample that was sequenced in a study of cytomegalovirus exposure and HLA in healthy donors. PCR amplification relied on 60 Vbeta primers (plus 13 Jbeta primers). Data came from immunoSEQ multiplex PCR; TCRdb stores just in-frame clones and leaves some out. The table for this sample gives 150,000 to 200,000 clones. Sequenced input: PBMCs. The receptors stem from a woman aged 18-29 years in good health and CMV-seropositive.

The chain recombines TRBV6-1 with TRBJ2-1; perhaps TRBD2 as D (5 bases). Trimming took off 2 bases at V and 7 bases at J, with 15 bases between the two ends. Germline-derived CDR1 and CDR2 are MNHNS and SASEGT. This CDR3 has 15 amino acids. CDR3 protein: CASSETWAGENEQFF. The CDR3 DNA reads as TGTGCCAGCAGTGAAACGTGGGCGGGTGAAAATGAGCAGTTCTTC.

This chain uses TRBV27 with TRBJ1-1, with D possibly matching TRBD1 (6 bases). The V end was cut by 6 bases, the J end by 1 base, with 15 bases between. Germline values: CDR1 MNHEY, CDR2 SMNVEV (reference sequence). This CDR3 spans 15 amino acids. CDR3 sequence reads: CASRRPRDTNTEAFF. In DNA form, the CDR3 reads TGTGCCAGCAGGCGTCCCCGGGACACGAACACTGAAGCTTTCTTT.

The chain uses TRBV5-4 and TRBJ2-7, with TRBD2 matching over 9 bases. CDR3 length equals 15 residues. J gave up 7 bases and V 3 bases, and 11 bases lay outside the gene matches. The germline V gene has CDR1 SGHNT and CDR2 YYREEE (reference sequence). CDR3 loop: CASSSAGGPVGEQYF. CDR3 DNA sequence: TGTGCCAGCAGCTCTGCGGGGGGGCCGGTGGGGGAGCAGTACTTC.

The chain couples TRBV5-5 to TRBJ1-1; tentative D call: TRBD1 (6 bases). Per germline, CDR1 SGHKS and CDR2 YYEKEE (reference sequence). V lost 0 bases to trimming and J lost 6 bases, with 15 bases between them. CDR3 size: 15 residues. CDR3 amino acids: CASSLVLGRGPEAFF. The CDR3 DNA follows: TGTGCCAGCAGCTTGGTCTTGGGCAGGGGCCCTGAAGCTTTCTTT.

This sequence joins TRBV7-6 and TRBJ2-2; D may be TRBD2 (6 bases). This CDR3 is 13 amino acids long. Germline loops: CDR1 SGHVS, CDR2 FNYEAQ. Trimming took off 5 bases at V and 6 bases at J, with 10 bases between the two ends. CDR3 region: CASSPKRAGELFF. CDR3 coding DNA: TGTGCCAGCAGCCCTAAGCGGGCCGGGGAGCTGTTTTTT.

The chain joins TRBV5-1 to TRBJ2-1; tentative D call: TRBD1 (5 bases). Deletions cut 3 bases from V and 4 bases from J, with 11 bases between. CDR3 length: 14 residues. CDR1 and CDR2 from the germline V gene are SGHRS and YFSETQ. DNA of the CDR3: TGCGCCAGCAGCTCATTTCAGGGTTACAATGAGCAGTTCTTC. This sequence encodes CASSSFQGYNEQFF.

The V and J genes are TRBV6-5 and TRBJ1-1; 8 nucleotides align to TRBD1. The germline V gene has CDR1 MNHEY and CDR2 SVGAGI. Germline trimming cut 3 bases from V and 5 bases from J; bases unmatched to any gene: 5. The length of the CDR3 is 14 residues. CDR3 residues: CASSYRTGKTEAFF. As DNA, the CDR3 is TGTGCCAGCAGTTATCGGACAGGGAAGACTGAAGCTTTCTTT.

This chain uses TRBV2 with TRBJ2-3, with TRBD1 matching 10 bases. Germline values: CDR1 SNHLY, CDR2 FYNNEI. V was pared by 11 bases and J by 4 bases, with 9 bases of the junction left unmatched. CDR3 length: 14 residues. CDR3 coding DNA: TGTGCCCCGGAGGGGACAGGGGAAGCAGATACGCAGTATTTT. Translated, it gives CAPEGTGEADTQYF.

The chain joins TRBV5-4 to TRBJ1-1; D gene unclear. There are 13 residues in the CDR3. Germline loops: CDR1 SGHNT, CDR2 YYREEE (reference sequence). Trimming removed 4 bases from V and 1 base from J, with 8 bases in between. The CDR3 nucleotides read TGTGCCAGCAGCGGCAGCGGGAACACTGAAGCTTTCTTT. This translates into CASSGSGNTEAFF.

The chain has TRBV7-9 and TRBJ2-1, with 7 bases identical to TRBD2. J lost 9 bases, V lost 5 bases, and 1 base had no gene match. This CDR3 has 11 amino acids. Germline-derived CDR1 and CDR2 are SEHNR and FQNEAQ (reference sequence). The CDR3 region has the DNA TGTGCCAGCAGCGGGGGGGGTGAGCAGTTCTTC. It yields the protein CASSGGGEQFF.

The rearrangement links TRBV13 to TRBJ2-1, with 8 bases matching TRBD2. CDR1 and CDR2 (germline): PRHDT, FYEKMQ (reference sequence). With 1 base clipped from V and 4 bases from J, the junction kept 3 bases outside the gene matches. The CDR3 sequence is 15 residues long. Written as DNA, the CDR3 is TGTGCCAGCAGCTTAGCACTAGCGGATTACAATGAGCAGTTCTTC. This encodes CASSLALADYNEQFF.

This chain links TRBV4-1 with TRBJ1-2; 9 bases match TRBD1. This CDR3 has 15 residues. V was clipped by 3 bases and J by 8 bases; unmatched bases: 10. The germline gives CDR1 MGHRA, CDR2 YSYEKL. CDR3 nucleotide sequence: TGCGCCAGCAGCCAGAGGACAGGGGAATCGGGGGGCTACACCTTC. Its protein product is CASSQRTGESGGYTF.

The chain joins TRBV5-4 to TRBJ2-3; 8 nucleotides agree with TRBD2. The CDR3 extends over 16 amino acids. Germline CDR1 is SGHNT and CDR2 is YYREEE (reference sequence). V trimming: 0 bases; J trimming: 5 bases; junction bases outside the gene matches: 8. In DNA, the CDR3 is TGTGCCAGCAGCTTGGAGCTAGCGGGTGCCGGAGATACGCAGTATTTT. Its protein is CASSLELAGAGDTQYF.

The chain couples TRBV25-1 to TRBJ1-6; a possible D gene is TRBD1 (5 bases). There are 15 residues in the CDR3. The V gene lost 2 bases and the J gene lost 8 bases, with 13 bases spanning the gap. Looked up from germline, CDR1 is MGHDK and CDR2 is SYGVNS. Written as DNA, the CDR3 is TGTGCCAGCAGTGAAACCCTCTGGGGGGATTCACCCCTCCACTTT. Its protein product is CASSETLWGDSPLHF.

The rearrangement uses TRBV27 and TRBJ2-7; possibly TRBD2 for D (6 bases). Trimming removed 8 bases at V and 6 bases at J, with 17 bases between. The germline V gene has CDR1 MNHEY and CDR2 SMNVEV (reference sequence). CDR3 length equals 13 residues. This CDR3 reads CASFTTVGGEQYF. Here the CDR3 DNA reads TGTGCCAGCTTTACGACAGTGGGGGGCGAGCAGTACTTC.

Note on this clone: A read error may produce the germline difference seen at one junction end. V usage is TRBV7-2 and J usage is TRBJ2-3, with a possible D match to TRBD1 (5 bases). Germline V lookup: CDR1 SGHTA, CDR2 FQGNSA. The CDR3 runs 15 residues. The CDR3 reads CASSSTAVRTDTRYF. The DNA of the CDR3 is TGTGCCAGCAGCTCGACAGCAGTCCGCACAGATACGCGGTATTTT.

This rearrangement joins TRBV9 to TRBJ2-1; 15 bases align to TRBD2. Germline loops: CDR1 SGDLS, CDR2 YYNGEE. The trim removed 0 bases at V and 5 bases at J, leaving 0 bases unmatched. The CDR3 is 16 residues long. CDR3 residues: CASSVGTSGGDNEQFF. DNA of the CDR3: TGTGCCAGCAGCGTAGGGACTAGCGGGGGGGACAATGAGCAGTTCTTC.

The genes are TRBV6-5 and TRBJ2-5, with 8 bases lining up with TRBD2. This CDR3 comprises 15 residues. CDR1 and CDR2 from the germline V gene are MNHEY and SVGAGI. J lost 0 bases, V lost 6 bases, and 6 bases had no gene match. The CDR3 DNA reads as TGTGCCAGCAGGTCCGGCGGGGGGTACCAAGAGACCCAGTACTTC. Protein: CASRSGGGYQETQYF.

On this clone: At one end, the junction sequence differs from germline, possibly due to a read error. This chain uses TRBV7-9 with TRBJ2-5; 9 bases are shared with TRBD2. The germline CDR1 and CDR2 sequences are SEHNR and FQNEAQ (reference sequence). The CDR3 is 15 residues long. The CDR3, as DNA: TGTGCCAGCAGCGCTACTAGCGGGTACATGGAGAGCCAGTACTTC. Protein sequence: CASSATSGYMESQYF.

The genes are TRBV19 and TRBJ1-2; tentative D call: TRBD1 (5 bases). Per the germline V gene, CDR1 is LNHDA and CDR2 is SQIVND (reference sequence). Trimming cost V 0 bases and J 5 bases, with 13 bases left between them. The CDR3 contains 15 residues. CDR3 in DNA: TGTGCCAGTAGTATAGAGGCAGGGAGGTGGTATGGCTACACCTTC. It translates to CASSIEAGRWYGYTF.

The chain is built from TRBV7-2 and TRBJ2-7, with D maybe TRBD2 (6 bases). CDR3 length equals 13 residues. From germline, CDR1 is SGHTA and CDR2 FQGNSA. V lost 5 bases and J 0 bases, leaving 8 bases between the germline ends. The CDR3 protein is CASSGRDSYEQYF. CDR3 coding DNA: TGTGCCAGCAGCGGGCGGGACTCCTACGAGCAGTACTTC.

This chain joins TRBV29-1 and TRBJ2-1; 13 nucleotides agree with TRBD2. The V gene end was trimmed by 7 bases and the J gene end by 6 bases; junction bases not matched to a gene: 6. This CDR3 has 14 amino acids. Looked up from germline, CDR1 is SQVTM and CDR2 is ANQGSEA. CDR3 residues: CSGEGLAGPNEQFF. The CDR3 region has the DNA TGCAGCGGGGAGGGACTAGCGGGGCCCAATGAGCAGTTCTTC.

The gene calls are TRBV29-1 and TRBJ2-1; D gene unclear. From germline, CDR1 is SQVTM and CDR2 ANQGSEA. Trimming cost V 6 bases and J 3 bases, with 6 bases left between them. The length of the CDR3 is 11 residues. In DNA, the CDR3 is TGCAGCGTCGGTGACTACAATGAGCAGTTCTTC. It specifies CSVGDYNEQFF.

The chain combines TRBV18 with TRBJ1-2, with TRBD1 as a possible D gene (6 bases). Germline CDR1 is KGHSH and CDR2 is LQKENI. CDR3 length: 14 amino acids. V was clipped by 4 bases and J by 5 bases, with 14 bases between them. In DNA, the CDR3 is TGTGCCAGCTCACTAGGACAGATCGGTTATGGCTACACCTTC. This codes for CASSLGQIGYGYTF.

The gene calls are TRBV19 and TRBJ2-6, with no clear D. The CDR3 is made up of 16 amino acids. Germline CDR1 LNHDA, CDR2 SQIVND (reference sequence). The germline V and J ends were trimmed by 2 bases and 0 bases, with 8 bases remaining between them. CDR3 sequence (DNA): TGTGCCAGTAGTATAACTGGTTCCTCTGGGGCCAACGTCCTGACTTTC. It yields the protein CASSITGSSGANVLTF.

The chain recombines TRBV6-1 with TRBJ1-1; perhaps TRBD1 as D (6 bases). Trimming cost V 1 base and J 7 bases, with 16 bases left between them. This CDR3 is 15 amino acids long. Germline-derived CDR1 and CDR2 are MNHNS and SASEGT. The DNA for the CDR3 is TGTGCCAGCAGTGAAGGGATTTTGTGGACAGTTGAAGCTTTCTTT. Translation: CASSEGILWTVEAFF.

The V and J genes are TRBV7-2 and TRBJ1-1; no reliable D call. Germline V gene data show CDR1 as SGHTA and CDR2 as FQGNSA. The CDR3 is 17 residues long. V was clipped by 5 bases and J by 0 bases, with 19 bases between them. In DNA form, the CDR3 reads TGTGCCAGCAGCCCGCACACAGCACAGTATCTGAACACTGAAGCTTTCTTT. Translating it yields CASSPHTAQYLNTEAFF.

V is TRBV7-2 and J is TRBJ2-1, with TRBD2 matching 11 bases. Per germline, CDR1 SGHTA and CDR2 FQGNSA. V lost 2 bases and J lost 5; bases outside the gene matches: 8. The CDR3 length is 17 residues. CDR3 coding DNA: TGTGCCAGCAGCTTAAGGCCCCCTAGCGGGGGGAACAATGAGCAGTTCTTC. Protein: CASSLRPPSGGNNEQFF.

CDR3 DNA sequence: TGTGCCAGCTCACCTATGACAGAACCCTCCTACAATGAGCAGTTCTTC. Translating it yields CASSPMTEPSYNEQFF. The V and J genes are TRBV18 and TRBJ2-1; perhaps TRBD1 as D (5 bases). V dropped 3 bases and J dropped 0 bases, with 12 bases sitting between them. The CDR3 loop spans 16 amino acids. Per the germline V gene, CDR1 is KGHSH and CDR2 is LQKENI. The variable domain in full, completed from reference TRBV18 and TRBJ2-1, reads NAGVMQNPRHLVRRRGQEARLRCSPMKGHSHVYWYRQLPEEGLKFMVYLQKENIIDESGMPKERFSAEFPKEGPSILRIQQVVRGDSAAYFCASSPMTEPSYNEQFFGPGTRLTVL.